These 21 T cell receptor beta chains were sequenced from one sample in a study of T cell responses to AZD1222 COVID-19 vaccine. Sequencing was performed with immunoSEQ multiplex PCR; in TCRdb, only in-frame clones are kept and a portion is missing. The table shows some 120,000 clones, with approximately 93% occurring only once. Here the sequenced sample was peripheral blood, taken on day 0 of AZD1222 vaccination. These receptors were obtained from an adult in good health.

This clone was seen just once. The CDR3 sequence is CASSLQGGTDTQYF. The CDR3 DNA reads as TGCGCCAGCAGCTTGCAGGGGGGCACAGATACGCAGTATTTT. The V gene is TRBV5-1, the J gene TRBJ2-3, with 7 bases aligning to TRBD1. Trimming at V came to 1 base and at J to 1 base, leaving 0 bases not matched to a gene. Germline CDR1 is SGHRS and CDR2 is YFSETQ. This CDR3 is 14 amino acids long.

The V call is TRBV4-1, the J call TRBJ1-5; D gene uncertain. Germline loops: CDR1 MGHRA, CDR2 YSYEKL. The germline V and J ends were trimmed by 1 base and 2 bases, with 9 bases remaining between them. The CDR3 length is 15 residues. The CDR3 spells CASSQGLYGNQPQHF. In nucleotides, the CDR3 is TGCGCCAGCAGCCAAGGTTTATACGGCAATCAGCCCCAGCATTTT.

This clone has just one count. This chain links TRBV7-9 with TRBJ1-5, with D possibly matching TRBD1 (5 bases). From germline, CDR1 is SEHNR and CDR2 FQNEAQ (reference sequence). The CDR3 has 14 amino acids. V dropped 4 bases and J dropped 0 bases, with 7 bases sitting between them. The CDR3 region has the DNA TGTGCCAGCAGCTCGACAGATAGCAATCAGCCCCAGCATTTT. As protein: CASSSTDSNQPQHF.

The CDR3 DNA follows: TGTGCCAGCAGCCTTCCCGGGACAGGGGAAAAACTGTTTTTT. The encoded protein is CASSLPGTGEKLFF. This chain links TRBV7-9 with TRBJ1-4, with 9 bases aligning to TRBD1. The CDR3 spans 14 residues. Germline CDR1 reads SEHNR; CDR2 reads FQNEAQ (reference sequence). Losses at the gene ends were 5 bases for V and 8 bases for J; bases not matched to a gene: 6.

This chain joins TRBV19 and TRBJ2-3; possibly TRBD1 for D (6 bases). V was clipped by 5 bases and J by 2 bases, with 14 bases between them. The CDR3 length is 15 residues. Germline lookup yields CDR1 LNHDA and CDR2 SQIVND (reference sequence). CDR3 coding DNA: TGTGCCAGTAGTGACCTACAGGGAGTCACAGATACGCAGTATTTT. This encodes CASSDLQGVTDTQYF.

The chain couples TRBV11-1 to TRBJ2-5, with a weak D call TRBD1 (6 bases). V was clipped by 3 bases and J by 2 bases, with 16 bases between them. The CDR3 has 16 amino acids. Germline V gene lookup returns CDR1 SGHAT and CDR2 FQDESV (reference sequence). CDR3 coding DNA: TGTGCCAGCAGCTTCGAACAGGGAGAGGGACAAGAGACCCAGTACTTC. Residues: CASSFEQGEGQETQYF.

The V gene is TRBV5-1, the J gene TRBJ1-1, with D possibly TRBD1 on 5 matching bases. This CDR3 is 15 amino acids long. Germline assignment: CDR1 SGHRS and CDR2 YFSETQ. V was clipped by 0 bases and J by 4 bases, with 13 bases between them. The CDR3 coding sequence is TGCGCCAGCAGCTTGGATGGGGCTAGGGGCACTGAAGCTTTCTTT. It codes for CASSLDGARGTEAFF.

CDR3 protein: CASSSGTLNTGELFF. The CDR3 nucleotides are TGTGCCAGCAGCTCCGGAACACTTAACACCGGGGAGCTGTTTTTT. The chain uses TRBV7-9 and TRBJ2-2; D remains ambiguous. V was pared by 4 bases and J by 2 bases, with 11 bases between. This CDR3 spans 15 amino acids. Germline V gene sequence: CDR1 SEHNR, CDR2 FQNEAQ (reference sequence).

V is TRBV5-6 and J is TRBJ2-1, with 9 nucleotides matching TRBD1. Unmatched junction bases numbered 9, after V lost 2 bases and J lost 6 bases. Germline V gives CDR1 SGHDT, CDR2 YYEEEE. The CDR3 is 16 amino acids. The CDR3: CASSFPGTGRFNEQFF. The CDR3 DNA is TGTGCCAGCAGCTTTCCGGGGACAGGGAGGTTCAATGAGCAGTTCTTC.

The CDR3 is CASLLAGTRNEQFF. The CDR3 coding sequence is TGTGCCAGCCTACTAGCGGGGACGAGAAATGAGCAGTTCTTC. The rearrangement links TRBV30 to TRBJ2-1; 10 positions match TRBD2. The length of the CDR3 is 14 residues. Germline V lookup: CDR1 GTSNPN, CDR2 SVGIG (reference sequence). Trimming removed 8 bases from V and 7 bases from J; junction bases left unmatched: 11. The full variable domain, rest sourced from reference TRBV30 and TRBJ2-1, is SQTIHQWPATLVQPVGSPLSLECTVEGTSNPNLYWYRQAAGRGLQLLFYSVGIGQISSEVPQNLSASRPQDRQFILSSKKLLLSDSGFYLCASLLAGTRNEQFFGPGTRLTVL.

V gene TRBV12-5 combines with J gene TRBJ1-2, with D possibly TRBD1 on 6 matching bases. The CDR3 has 13 amino acids. V lost 7 bases and J lost 4, with 13 bases in between. CDR1 is LGHNT, CDR2 FRNRAP, per germline. The CDR3 nucleotides read TGTGCTAGTGCCCCGGACAGTCCCTATGGCTACACCTTC. Its translation is CASAPDSPYGYTF.

This clone was recorded once. V and J are TRBV4-1 and TRBJ1-1; no clear D. V was clipped by 0 bases and J by 10 bases, with 15 bases between them. Germline loops: CDR1 MGHRA, CDR2 YSYEKL. The CDR3 consists of 14 residues. The CDR3 loop is CASSQDRAGRGAFF. The CDR3 DNA is TGCGCCAGCAGCCAAGATCGGGCTGGGAGAGGAGCTTTCTTT.

This rearrangement joins TRBV7-9 to TRBJ1-1; TRBD1 might be the D (6 bases). Germline-derived CDR1 and CDR2 are SEHNR and FQNEAQ (reference sequence). V was trimmed by 4 bases and J by 3 bases, leaving 18 bases between them. The CDR3 is 16 residues long. The DNA for the CDR3 is TGTGCCAGCAGCTCACAGGGATTGGCGTCGGACACTGAAGCTTTCTTT. Translated, it gives CASSSQGLASDTEAFF. The full variable domain, rest sourced from reference TRBV7-9 and TRBJ1-1, is DTGVSQNPRHKITKRGQNVTFRCDPISEHNRLYWYRQTLGQGPEFLTYFQNEAQLEKSRLLSDRFSAERPKGSFSTLEIQRTEQGDSAMYLCASSSQGLASDTEAFFGQGTRLTVV.

This chain uses TRBV10-2 with TRBJ1-3; tentative D call: TRBD1 (5 bases). CDR3 length: 14 amino acids. The V end was cut by 6 bases, the J end by 2 bases, with 11 bases between. Germline V gene data show CDR1 as WSHSY and CDR2 as SAAADI. CDR3 coding DNA: TGCGCCAGCAGACGATCGGGGCCTGGAAACACCATATATTTT. The encoded protein is CASRRSGPGNTIYF.

This sequence joins TRBV2 and TRBJ2-7; no definite D call. CDR1 is SNHLY, CDR2 FYNNEI, per germline. Trimming took off 4 bases at V and 3 bases at J, with 16 bases between the two ends. The CDR3 runs 15 residues. The CDR3 region is CASSAWQPSDYEQYF. As DNA, the CDR3 is TGTGCCAGCAGTGCATGGCAGCCCTCGGACTACGAGCAGTACTTC.

This clone is a singleton in its sample. The rearrangement joins TRBV14 to TRBJ1-6; a weak D match, TRBD1 (5 bases). V lost 4 bases and J 0 bases, leaving 10 bases between the germline ends. Germline values: CDR1 SGHDN, CDR2 FVKESK. The CDR3 totals 16 residues. The CDR3: CASSRHRSSYNSPLHF. As DNA, the CDR3 is TGTGCCAGCAGCCGACACAGGAGCTCCTATAATTCACCCCTCCACTTT.

V usage is TRBV20-1 and J usage is TRBJ1-5, with D uncertain. The CDR3 contains 14 residues. Trimming cost V 3 bases and J 3 bases, with 12 bases left between them. CDR1 DFQATT and CDR2 SNEGSKA come from the germline V gene (reference sequence). This CDR3 is CSASPLTANQPQHF. Here the CDR3 DNA reads TGCAGTGCTAGTCCTTTGACGGCCAATCAGCCCCAGCATTTT.

The V call is TRBV30, the J call TRBJ1-1; 10 bases agree with TRBD1. The V gene's germline CDR1 is GTSNPN and CDR2 SVGIG (reference sequence). J was trimmed by 11 bases and V by 3 bases; bases with no gene match: 3. The CDR3 consists of 11 residues. The DNA for the CDR3 is TGTGCCTGGAGCGACAGGGGGCAGGCTTTCTTT. Translation gives CAWSDRGQAFF.

V gene TRBV6-5 combines with J gene TRBJ1-6; 9 bases line up with TRBD1. Germline loops: CDR1 MNHEY, CDR2 SVGAGI. The CDR3 has 13 residues. Trimming cost V 8 bases and J 10 bases; bases outside gene matches: 6. The CDR3 loop reads CASLGQGKSPLHF. The CDR3 nucleotides read TGTGCCAGCCTTGGACAGGGGAAATCACCCCTCCACTTT.

J is TRBJ1-5 and V is TRBV14; D gene uncertain. The CDR3 consists of 16 residues. Germline CDR1 is SGHDN and CDR2 is FVKESK. V lost 0 bases, J lost 0 bases, and 9 bases lay in between. In DNA, the CDR3 is TGTGCCAGCAGCCAAGAGGGAACTTATAGCAATCAGCCCCAGCATTTT. It is translated as CASSQEGTYSNQPQHF.

The gene calls are TRBV27 and TRBJ1-6, with D perhaps matching TRBD1 (5 bases). This CDR3 spans 13 amino acids. Germline V lookup: CDR1 MNHEY, CDR2 SMNVEV (reference sequence). Trimming removed 6 bases from V and 5 bases from J, with 8 bases in between. CDR3 coding DNA: TGTGCCAGCAGCGGGGGAAATAATTCACCCCTCCACTTT. It codes for CASSGGNNSPLHF.